This T cell receptor beta chain comes out of a study of T cell changes during pregnancy in multiple sclerosis. TCRdb keeps only in-frame clones here, not all; method: immunoSEQ multiplex PCR. The sample includes more than 45,000 clones, 93% of them seen just once. V was pared by 4 bases and J by 10 bases, with 12 bases between. The CDR3 has 12 residues. CDR1 and CDR2 from the germline V gene are SGHNT and YYREEE (reference sequence). The sequence came from a female donor with multiple sclerosis, enrolled in a pregnancy study. The source was CD8+ T cells from peripheral blood mononuclear cells, collected in the second trimester of pregnancy. This chain links TRBV5-4 with TRBJ2-1, with D possibly TRBD2 on 6 matching bases. The CDR3 nucleotides read TGTGCCAGCAGCCTGTGGGGGGACGAGCAGTTCTTC. Amino acid sequence: CASSLWGDEQFF.